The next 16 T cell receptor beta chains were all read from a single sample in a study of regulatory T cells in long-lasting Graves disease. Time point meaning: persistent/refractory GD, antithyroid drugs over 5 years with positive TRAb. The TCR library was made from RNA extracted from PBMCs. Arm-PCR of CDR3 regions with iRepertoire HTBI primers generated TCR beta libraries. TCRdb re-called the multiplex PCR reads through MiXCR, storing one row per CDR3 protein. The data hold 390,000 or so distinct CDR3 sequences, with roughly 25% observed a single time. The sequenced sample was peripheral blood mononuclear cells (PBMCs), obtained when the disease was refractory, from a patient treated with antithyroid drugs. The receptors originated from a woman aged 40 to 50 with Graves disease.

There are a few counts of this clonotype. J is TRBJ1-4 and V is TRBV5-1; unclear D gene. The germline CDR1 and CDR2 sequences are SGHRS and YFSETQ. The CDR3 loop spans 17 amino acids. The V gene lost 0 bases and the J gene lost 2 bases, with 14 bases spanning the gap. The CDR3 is CASSLGDLLGTNEKLFF. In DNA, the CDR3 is TGCGCCAGCAGCTTGGGAGACCTACTCGGGACTAATGAAAAACTGTTTTTT.

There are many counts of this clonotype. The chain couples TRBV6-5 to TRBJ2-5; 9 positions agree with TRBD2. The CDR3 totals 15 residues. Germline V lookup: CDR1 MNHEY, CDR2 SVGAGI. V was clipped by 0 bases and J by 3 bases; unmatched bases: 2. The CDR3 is CASSYSTSGEETQYF. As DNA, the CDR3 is TGTGCCAGCAGTTACTCGACTAGCGGTGAAGAGACCCAGTACTTC.

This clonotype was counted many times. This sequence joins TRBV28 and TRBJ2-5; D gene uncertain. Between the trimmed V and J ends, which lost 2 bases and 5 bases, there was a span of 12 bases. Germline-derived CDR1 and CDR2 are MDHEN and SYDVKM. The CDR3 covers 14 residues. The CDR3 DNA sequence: TGTGCCAGCAGTTTACCTAGTCGTTTGGAGACCCAGTACTTC. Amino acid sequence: CASSLPSRLETQYF.

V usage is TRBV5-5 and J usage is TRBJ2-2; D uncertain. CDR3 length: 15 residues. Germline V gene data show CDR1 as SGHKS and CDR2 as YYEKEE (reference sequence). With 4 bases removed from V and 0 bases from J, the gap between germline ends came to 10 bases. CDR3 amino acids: CASSRLQPNTGELFF. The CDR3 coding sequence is TGTGCCAGCAGCCGCCTGCAACCGAACACCGGGGAGCTGTTTTTT.

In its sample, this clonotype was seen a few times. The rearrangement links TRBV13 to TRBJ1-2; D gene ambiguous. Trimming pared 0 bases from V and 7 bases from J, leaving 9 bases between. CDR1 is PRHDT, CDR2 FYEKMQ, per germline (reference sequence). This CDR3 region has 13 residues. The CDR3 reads CASSLGGIGGYTF. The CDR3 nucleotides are TGTGCCAGCAGCTTAGGAGGGATAGGTGGCTACACCTTC. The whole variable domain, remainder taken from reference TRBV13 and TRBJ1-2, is AAGVIQSPRHLIKEKRETATLKCYPIPRHDTVYWYQQGPGQDPQFLISFYEKMQSDKGSIPDRFSAQQFSDYHSELNMSSLELGDSALYFCASSLGGIGGYTFGSGTRLTVV.

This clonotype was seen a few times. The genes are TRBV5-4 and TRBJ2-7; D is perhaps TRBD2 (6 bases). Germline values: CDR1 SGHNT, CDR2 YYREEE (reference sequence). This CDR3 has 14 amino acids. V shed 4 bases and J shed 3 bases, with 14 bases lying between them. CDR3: CASSIAGTFYEQYF. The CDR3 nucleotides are TGTGCCAGCAGCATAGCCGGGACTTTCTACGAGCAGTACTTC.

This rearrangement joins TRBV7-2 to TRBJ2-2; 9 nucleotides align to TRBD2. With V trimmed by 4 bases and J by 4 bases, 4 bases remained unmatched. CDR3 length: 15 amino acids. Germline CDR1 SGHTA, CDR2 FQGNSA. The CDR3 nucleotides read TGTGCCAGCAGCTCGACTAGCGGAGTCACCGGGGAGCTGTTTTTT. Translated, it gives CASSSTSGVTGELFF. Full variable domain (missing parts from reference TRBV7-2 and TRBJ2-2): GAGVSQSPSNKVTEKGKDVELRCDPISGHTALYWYRQSLGQGLEFLIYFQGNSAPDKSGLPSDRFSAERTGGSVSTLTIQRTQQEDSAVYLCASSSTSGVTGELFFGEGSRLTVL.

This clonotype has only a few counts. CDR3 bases: TGTGCCAGCAGCACCACGCGGCCCGTTAACGAGAACACTGAAGCTTTCTTT. As protein: CASSTTRPVNENTEAFF. The chain has TRBV7-9 and TRBJ1-1; D remains ambiguous. This CDR3 contains 17 residues. Per germline, CDR1 SEHNR and CDR2 FQNEAQ (reference sequence). V lost 5 bases to trimming and J lost 1 base, with 20 bases between them.

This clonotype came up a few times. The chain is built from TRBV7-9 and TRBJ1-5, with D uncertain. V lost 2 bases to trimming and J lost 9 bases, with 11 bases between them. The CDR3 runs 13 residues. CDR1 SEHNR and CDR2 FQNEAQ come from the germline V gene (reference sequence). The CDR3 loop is CASSLRTVGPQHF. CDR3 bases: TGTGCCAGCAGCTTACGGACGGTGGGGCCCCAGCATTTT.

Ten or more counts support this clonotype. The CDR3 bases are TGCAGCGTTGCCCAAGAGACCCAGTACTTC. Amino acid sequence: CSVAQETQYF. The V and J genes are TRBV29-1 and TRBJ2-5, with D unclear. V lost 4 bases, J lost 1 base, and 1 base lay in between. Per germline, CDR1 SQVTM and CDR2 ANQGSEA. CDR3 length: 10 residues.

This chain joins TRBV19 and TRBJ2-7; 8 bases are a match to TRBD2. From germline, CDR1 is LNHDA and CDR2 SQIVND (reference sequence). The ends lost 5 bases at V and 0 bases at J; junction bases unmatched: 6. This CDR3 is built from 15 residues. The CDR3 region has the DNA TGTGCCAGTAGTCCCCGGGGGGGGCTCTCCTACGAGCAGTACTTC. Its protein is CASSPRGGLSYEQYF.

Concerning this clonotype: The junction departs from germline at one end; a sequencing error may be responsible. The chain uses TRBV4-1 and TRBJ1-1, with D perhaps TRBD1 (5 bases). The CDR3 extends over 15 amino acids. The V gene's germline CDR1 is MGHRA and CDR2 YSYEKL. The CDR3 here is CASSQARTSAGEALF. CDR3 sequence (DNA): TGCGCCAGCAGCCAAGCGAGGACATCGGCGGGTGAAGCTCTCTTT.

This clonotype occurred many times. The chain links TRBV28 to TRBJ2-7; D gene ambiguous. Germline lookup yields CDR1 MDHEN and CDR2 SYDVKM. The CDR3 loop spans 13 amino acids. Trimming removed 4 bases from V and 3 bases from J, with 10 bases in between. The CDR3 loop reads CASSWSWDYEQYF. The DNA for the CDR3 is TGTGCCAGCAGTTGGAGTTGGGACTACGAGCAGTACTTC.

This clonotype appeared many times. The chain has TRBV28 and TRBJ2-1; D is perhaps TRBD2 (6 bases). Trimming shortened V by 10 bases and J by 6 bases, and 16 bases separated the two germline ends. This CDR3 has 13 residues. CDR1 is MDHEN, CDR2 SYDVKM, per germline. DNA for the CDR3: TGTGCCATTACGACTAGGTGGGTCAATGAGCAGTTCTTC. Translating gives CAITTRWVNEQFF.

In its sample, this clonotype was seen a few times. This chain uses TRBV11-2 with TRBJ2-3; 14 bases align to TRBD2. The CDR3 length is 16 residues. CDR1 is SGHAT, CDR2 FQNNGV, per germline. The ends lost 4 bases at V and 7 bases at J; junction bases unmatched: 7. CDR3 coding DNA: TGTGCCAGCAGCTCGGGACTAGCGGGAGATATAAATACGCAGTATTTT. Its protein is CASSSGLAGDINTQYF.

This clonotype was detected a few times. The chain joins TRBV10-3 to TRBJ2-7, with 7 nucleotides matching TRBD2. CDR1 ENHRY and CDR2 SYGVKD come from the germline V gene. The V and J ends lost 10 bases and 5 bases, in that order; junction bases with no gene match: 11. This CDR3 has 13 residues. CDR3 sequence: CATSGGSRDEQYF. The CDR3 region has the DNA TGTGCCACGTCTGGCGGGAGCAGGGACGAGCAGTACTTC.